This T cell receptor beta chain was sequenced for a study of blood T cells in healthy people across ages (dated by TCRdb to the mid-2010s). About the study as a whole: Template switching captured roughly one uniquely barcoded TCR beta cDNA molecule per two T cells in model experiments. To track age-related changes in TCR beta repertoire diversity, the study relied on deep sequencing normalized with unique cDNA molecular identifiers. The donors were divided into four age groups: young (average around 15 years), middle-aged (almost 40), aged (62) and long-lived (more than 75). To avoid experimental bias, donors of different ages were distributed randomly across sequencing lanes. Two additional independent replicas of 1 million unique cDNA reads from the same blood draw were analyzed for two donors (one aged 18 to 30 and one aged 80 or older). Study-wide conclusions, independent of this receptor: Because the CMV infection status of the donors was unknown, age-related changes in expanded clonotypes may potentially have been confounded. Total diversity estimates from one million sequenced T cells were considered lower bounds and underestimates. Observed TCR beta diversity correlated strongly with the percentage of naive T cells measured by flow cytometry. The long-lived group showed more naive CD4+ T cells, fewer expanded clones and increased TCR diversity than the aged group, suggesting age selection. As age increased, observed TCR beta diversity per million T cells dropped in a roughly linear way, and a significant reduction was already evident by age about 40. Because profiling used bulk unsorted PBMCs, naive and antigen-experienced compartments could not be compared conclusively.

The method behind the library was 5' RACE. For sequencing, an Illumina HiSeq 2500 was employed. A second PCR of roughly 7 to 12 cycles was run with a J-beta primer mix and a sample-barcoded 5' primer. A unique molecular identifier was introduced onto each TCR beta cDNA molecule by a template-switch 5' adaptor carrying 12 random nucleotides. At least 2.5 million CDR3-containing paired-end reads were obtained from each sample. First-strand cDNA was synthesized from all RNA with the Mint cDNA synthesis kit, primed by a TRBC-specific oligonucleotide. All cDNA was treated with uracil-DNA glycosylase and then went through a first 18-cycle PCR with the universal primers M1SS and BC2_uni_R. The source study handled its data this way. Each sample was normalized by randomly selecting 1 million high-quality reads, each carrying a distinct molecular identifier. Reads with shared molecular identifiers were discarded instead of being binned into consensus sequences. CDR3 identification, clonotype clustering and error correction used MiTCR with a Q25 quality threshold and the strictest error-elimination algorithm. A nonparametric unseen species model using Euler transformation provided a lower-bound estimate of total TCR beta diversity. TCRdb reworked the public reads: Q25 trimming with fastp, MiXCR clone assembly, productive beta chains retained. For every CDR3 protein sequence, its rows merge into one entry that carries the most common genes and DNA. TCRdb, not the original authors, processed these V and J calls. The table for this sample lists roughly 680,000 distinct CDR3 sequences; over 40% of them were counted only once. Approximately 13% of the sample goes to the ten largest clones.

The roughly 39 donors, aged about 6 to 90 years, were systemically healthy Caucasian individuals from Russia. Each donor gave around 9.8 milliliters of peripheral blood, collected into EDTA-treated Vacutainer tubes. Ficoll-Paque density-gradient centrifugation was used to isolate PBMCs, with at least 6.5 million obtained per sample. Total RNA, at least 6 micrograms per sample, was extracted from PBMCs with Trizol reagent. Naive CD45RAhigh/CD27high T cell percentages were measured by flow cytometry on a PBMC aliquot from every donor. Reading from cysteine to phenylalanine, the CDR3 counts 14 amino acids. Solely the CDR3 DNA is kept, with 42 bases framed from the first base. As encoded in the germline V gene, CDR1 is SGDLS while CDR2 is YYNGEE. Cut back by 0 bases and 8 bases, the V and J ends lie 13 bases apart. Regarding this clonotype: There is no known antigen for this receptor. Base qualities are not provided; no much larger clone lies one nucleotide away.

The V and J segments used are TRBV9 and TRBJ2-3; no D gene is confidently identified. The sequenced sample consisted of blood. This sequence originates from a woman aged 80 or over in good health. The DNA is as follows: TGTGCCAGCAGCGTAGAGGTACTAACGAGTACGCAGTATTTT. Its protein is CASSVEVLTSTQYF.